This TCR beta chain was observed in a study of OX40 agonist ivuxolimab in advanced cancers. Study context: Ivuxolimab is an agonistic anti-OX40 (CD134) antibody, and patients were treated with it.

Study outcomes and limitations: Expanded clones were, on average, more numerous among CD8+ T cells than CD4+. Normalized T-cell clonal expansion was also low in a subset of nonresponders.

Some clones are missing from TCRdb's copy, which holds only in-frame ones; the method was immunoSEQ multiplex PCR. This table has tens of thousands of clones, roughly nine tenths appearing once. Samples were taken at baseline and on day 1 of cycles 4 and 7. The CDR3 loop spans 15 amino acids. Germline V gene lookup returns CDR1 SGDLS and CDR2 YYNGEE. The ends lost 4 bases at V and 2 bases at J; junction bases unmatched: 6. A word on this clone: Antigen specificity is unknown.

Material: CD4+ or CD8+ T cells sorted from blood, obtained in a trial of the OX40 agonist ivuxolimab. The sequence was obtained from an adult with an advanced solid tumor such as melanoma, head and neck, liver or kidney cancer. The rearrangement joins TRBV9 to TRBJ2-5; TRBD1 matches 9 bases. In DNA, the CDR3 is TGTGCCAGCAGCTCCCGGGACAGGGAACAAGAGACCCAGTACTTC. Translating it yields CASSSRDREQETQYF.